The 30 T cell receptor beta chains below all came from one sample that was sequenced in a study of yellow fever vaccine responses in identical twins. TCRdb re-analysed the RT-PCR reads in MiXCR, keeping a single row per CDR3 protein. This table has approximately 10,000 distinct CDR3 sequences, over 75% appearing once. The source material was T cells from blood (PBMCs), unsorted or a sorted subset (not recorded which), sampled before or after yellow fever vaccination (not recorded which). These receptors all stem from a woman between 18 and 30 years old who received the yellow fever vaccine.

A few counts support this clonotype. The chain couples TRBV15 to TRBJ2-1; D is possibly TRBD1 (6 bases). The CDR3 consists of 21 residues. In germline, CDR1 is LNHNV, CDR2 YYDKDF (reference sequence). V shed 0 bases and J shed 0 bases, with 24 bases lying between them. The CDR3 spells CATSRDKLDSLYSHSYNEQFF. Written as DNA, the CDR3 is TGTGCCACCAGCAGAGATAAGTTGGACAGTCTATACTCCCACTCCTACAATGAGCAGTTCTTC.

This clonotype occurred once. The chain has TRBV13 and TRBJ2-7; 7 nucleotides align to TRBD2. V was clipped by 8 bases and J by 3 bases; unmatched bases: 10. The CDR3 sequence is 14 residues long. Germline V gene lookup returns CDR1 PRHDT and CDR2 FYEKMQ (reference sequence). In nucleotides, the CDR3 is TGTGCCAGCTCCCTAGGGACTAAAGACTACGAGCAGTACGTC. Translation: CASSLGTKDYEQYV.

The CDR3 region is CASSLAGENYGYTF. In nucleotides, the CDR3 is TGTGCCAGCAGCTTAGCAGGAGAGAACTATGGCTACACCTTC. This rearrangement joins TRBV5-5 to TRBJ1-2; D gene uncertain. Germline CDR1 is SGHKS and CDR2 is YYEKEE (reference sequence). The CDR3 loop spans 14 amino acids. Deletions cut 2 bases from V and 2 bases from J, with 10 bases between.

A note on this clonotype: An end of the junction does not agree with germline; a read error may underlie this. DNA of the CDR3: TGCAGTGCTAGGGGGGAGCGCTCCCACAATGAGCAGTTCTTC. It yields the protein CSARGERSHNEQFF. The V call is TRBV20-1, the J call TRBJ2-1; either TRBD1 or TRBD2 may supply D (5 bases each). The CDR3 is 14 residues long. Per germline, CDR1 DFQATT and CDR2 SNEGSKA (reference sequence).

The chain links TRBV2 to TRBJ1-3; no clear D gene. Germline CDR1 and CDR2: SNHLY and FYNNEI. The CDR3 loop spans 14 amino acids. V was cut by 6 bases and J by 1 base, with 10 bases left in between. The CDR3 nucleotides read TGTGCCAGCAGGTTGGAAGGGTCTGGAAACACCATATATTTT. Translated, it gives CASRLEGSGNTIYF. The whole variable domain, remainder taken from reference TRBV2 and TRBJ1-3, is EPEVTQTPSHQVTQMGQEVILRCVPISNHLYFYWYRQILGQKVEFLVSFYNNEISEKSEIFDDQFSVERPDGSNFTLKIRSTKLEDSAMYFCASRLEGSGNTIYFGEGSWLTVV.

The chain recombines TRBV11-1 with TRBJ2-1; D not resolved. The CDR3 is 17 amino acids. V gave up 3 bases and J gave up 0 bases, with 15 bases separating them. Germline V lookup: CDR1 SGHAT, CDR2 FQDESV (reference sequence). CDR3 protein: CASSFWFETRSYNEQFF. CDR3 coding DNA: TGTGCCAGCAGCTTTTGGTTCGAAACTCGCTCCTACAATGAGCAGTTCTTC.

This chain links TRBV15 with TRBJ2-7; the D gene could be TRBD1 or TRBD2 (5 bases each). Germline assignment: CDR1 LNHNV and CDR2 YYDKDF (reference sequence). CDR3 length equals 14 residues. V was pared by 6 bases and J by 5 bases, with 17 bases between. The CDR3 bases are TGTGCCACCAGAGGGACGAGAGGTTTGCACGAGCAGTACTTC. Protein sequence: CATRGTRGLHEQYF. The whole variable domain, remainder taken from reference TRBV15 and TRBJ2-7, is DAMVIQNPRYQVTQFGKPVTLSCSQTLNHNVMYWYQQKSSQAPKLLFHYYDKDFNNEADTPDNFQSRRPNTSFCFLDIRSPGLGDTAMYLCATRGTRGLHEQYFGPGTRLTVT.

The gene calls are TRBV20-1 and TRBJ2-1; no reliable D call. The V end lost 6 bases, the J end lost 4 bases, and 10 bases lay between the germline ends. Germline V gives CDR1 DFQATT, CDR2 SNEGSKA (reference sequence). The CDR3 is 12 residues long. The CDR3 loop is CSADSGYNEQFF. DNA of the CDR3: TGCAGTGCGGATAGTGGATACAATGAGCAGTTCTTC.

V usage is TRBV11-1 and J usage is TRBJ2-7, with D uncertain. Deletions cut 5 bases from V and 6 bases from J, with 14 bases between. This CDR3 spans 13 amino acids. Germline CDR1 and CDR2: SGHAT and FQDESV (reference sequence). In DNA form, the CDR3 reads TGTGCCAGCAGCCCGGACGCTTCGGGCGAGCAGTACGTC. This translates into CASSPDASGEQYV.

The chain joins TRBV7-6 to TRBJ2-7, with a weak D call TRBD1 (6 bases). Germline V gene sequence: CDR1 SGHVS, CDR2 FNYEAQ. This CDR3 spans 15 amino acids. V gave up 4 bases and J gave up 2 bases, with 15 bases separating them. The DNA for the CDR3 is TGTGCCAGCAGCTCCTACACCACAGGGACCTACGAGCAGTACGTC. Its translation is CASSSYTTGTYEQYV.

The chain recombines TRBV4-1 with TRBJ1-1; a weak D match, TRBD1 (6 bases). Looked up from germline, CDR1 is MGHRA and CDR2 is YSYEKL. V lost 0 bases, J lost 7 bases, and 15 bases lay in between. CDR3 length equals 15 residues. The CDR3 protein is CASSQESGGRIEAFF. In DNA, the CDR3 is TGCGCCAGCAGCCAAGAGTCCGGGGGCCGAATTGAAGCTTTCTTT.

This clonotype was counted a single time. This chain joins TRBV11-3 and TRBJ2-6; possibly TRBD1 for D (6 bases). The CDR3 is made up of 15 amino acids. The germline V gene encodes CDR1 SGHNT and CDR2 YENEEA. V was trimmed by 2 bases and J by 1 base, leaving 6 bases between them. The CDR3: CASSLQGSGANVLTF. For the CDR3, the DNA is TGTGCCAGCAGCTTACAGGGGTCTGGGGCCAACGTCCTGACTTTC.

This clonotype was observed a handful of times. The chain joins TRBV11-3 to TRBJ2-7; tentative D call: TRBD2 (6 bases). The CDR3 is 13 residues long. Looked up from germline, CDR1 is SGHNT and CDR2 is YENEEA. Trimming took off 5 bases at V and 2 bases at J, with 10 bases between the two ends. CDR3 protein: CASSMGLPYEQYF. CDR3 coding DNA: TGTGCCAGCAGCATGGGACTCCCCTACGAGCAGTACTTC.

This chain joins TRBV4-1 and TRBJ2-7, with D maybe TRBD1 (6 bases). With 4 bases removed from V and 5 bases from J, the gap between germline ends came to 21 bases. Germline V gene lookup returns CDR1 MGHRA and CDR2 YSYEKL. The CDR3 runs to 16 residues. CDR3 sequence reads: CASSPSGQRLLHEQYF. DNA for the CDR3: TGCGCCAGCAGCCCTTCTGGACAGCGATTGCTCCACGAGCAGTACTTC.

The chain couples TRBV6-1 to TRBJ1-6, with TRBD1 matching 9 bases. The CDR3 extends over 16 amino acids. Germline CDR1 MNHNS, CDR2 SASEGT. V gave up 5 bases and J gave up 10 bases; unmatched junction bases: 12. The chain's CDR3 is CASSTWTGVGLSPLHF. The DNA for the CDR3 is TGTGCCAGCAGTACCTGGACAGGGGTTGGTCTGTCACCCCTCCACTTT.

The chain carries TRBV11-3 and TRBJ2-3; D possibly corresponds to TRBD2 (6 bases). The CDR3 totals 15 residues. The germline gives CDR1 SGHNT, CDR2 YENEEA. V lost 0 bases to trimming and J lost 6 bases, with 13 bases between them. DNA for the CDR3: TGTGCCAGCAGCTTAGACGGGAGAGGGGCCGATACGCAGTATTTT. This translates into CASSLDGRGADTQYF.

This clonotype was observed a handful of times. The chain links TRBV20-1 to TRBJ2-1, with TRBD2 matching over 12 bases. The CDR3 contains 15 residues. Germline-derived CDR1 and CDR2 are DFQATT and SNEGSKA (reference sequence). V lost 5 bases to trimming and J lost 3 bases; unmatched junction nucleotides: 5. This CDR3 is CSARTSGADYNEQFF. As DNA, the CDR3 is TGCAGTGCTCGGACTAGCGGGGCCGACTACAATGAGCAGTTCTTC.

The chain has TRBV29-1 and TRBJ2-7; 10 positions agree with TRBD2. J lost 0 bases, V lost 0 bases, and 14 bases had no gene match. Per germline, CDR1 SQVTM and CDR2 ANQGSEA. This CDR3 has 19 residues. CDR3 nucleotides: TGCAGCGTTGAAGATAGGGCTAGCGGGAGTCTTGGGAGCTCCTACGAGCAGTACTTC. This encodes CSVEDRASGSLGSSYEQYF.

V and J are TRBV20-1 and TRBJ2-7, with a possible D match to TRBD2 (7 bases). This CDR3 has 12 amino acids. V lost 7 bases to trimming and J lost 1 base, with 11 bases between them. Germline-derived CDR1 and CDR2 are DFQATT and SNEGSKA (reference sequence). The CDR3 loop is CSVAGASYEQYV. The CDR3 coding sequence is TGCAGTGTTGCGGGGGCGTCCTACGAGCAGTACGTC.

The rearrangement uses TRBV11-1 and TRBJ1-2; the D gene is possibly TRBD1 (5 bases). The CDR3 consists of 11 residues. Between the trimmed V and J ends, which lost 7 bases and 4 bases, there was a span of 7 bases. CDR1 and CDR2 from the germline V gene are SGHAT and FQDESV (reference sequence). The CDR3 sequence is CASIGGYGYTF. For the CDR3, the DNA is TGTGCCAGCATTGGGGGCTATGGCTACACCTTC.

For this clonotype: The junction and the germline gene differ at one end; a read error may be behind it. As DNA, the CDR3 is TGTGCCGGCAGCGTACTAGCGGGAGTACGCGATGAGCAGTTCTTC. It specifies CAGSVLAGVRDEQFF. This chain connects TRBV7-6 to TRBJ2-1, with 11 bases that match TRBD2. Germline V gene sequence: CDR1 SGHVS, CDR2 FNYEAQ. This CDR3 spans 15 amino acids.

The chain carries TRBV12-3 or TRBV12-4 and TRBJ2-3; D is possibly TRBD2 (6 bases). The germline V and J ends were trimmed by 3 bases and 2 bases, with 21 bases remaining between them. The CDR3 runs to 18 residues. The CDR3 coding sequence is TGTGCCAGCAGTTTGACCCCGAGCGGGCCCCAAACCACAGATACGCAGTATTTT. The encoded protein is CASSLTPSGPQTTDTQYF.

The CDR3 region is CASSLSGAGGDEQFF. CDR3 coding DNA: TGTGCCAGCAGCCTCTCGGGAGCAGGGGGTGATGAGCAGTTCTTC. The chain joins TRBV13 to TRBJ2-1; a weak D match, TRBD1 (7 bases). The CDR3 runs to 15 residues. V lost 5 bases and J lost 8, with 19 bases in between. Germline V gene data show CDR1 as PRHDT and CDR2 as FYEKMQ (reference sequence).

This chain joins TRBV12-3 or TRBV12-4 and TRBJ2-7, with TRBD1 matching over 11 bases. The CDR3 length is 14 residues. The V and J ends lost 3 bases and 5 bases, in that order; junction bases with no gene match: 3. CDR3 DNA sequence: TGTGCCAGCAGTTTGGGACAGGGGGTCCACGAGCAGTACTTC. Its protein is CASSLGQGVHEQYF.

The chain is built from TRBV2 and TRBJ1-1, with 7 nucleotides matching TRBD1. The CDR3 is 15 amino acids. The ends lost 1 base at V and 1 base at J; junction bases unmatched: 3. Germline V gives CDR1 SNHLY, CDR2 FYNNEI. Here the CDR3 DNA reads TGTGCCAGCAGTGAAGGACAGGGCGCGAACACTGAAGCTTTCTTT. Residues: CASSEGQGANTEAFF.

J is TRBJ2-7 and V is TRBV18; D is tentatively TRBD1 or TRBD2 (5 bases each). CDR1 is KGHSH and CDR2 is LQKENI in the germline V gene. The CDR3 covers 16 residues. V gave up 2 bases and J gave up 2 bases, with 16 bases separating them. CDR3 protein: CASSPRGPIAPYEQYV. As DNA, the CDR3 is TGTGCCAGCTCACCAAGGGGACCTATAGCCCCCTACGAGCAGTACGTC.

The rearrangement joins TRBV28 to TRBJ2-3; 10 bases align to TRBD1. The CDR3 covers 14 residues. Germline CDR1 is MDHEN and CDR2 is SYDVKM. The V segment lost 10 bases and the J segment 2 bases; nucleotides outside the gene matches: 6. CDR3 in DNA: TGTGCCATCTCCGGGACAGGGGCCACAGATACGCAGTATTTT. This codes for CAISGTGATDTQYF.

The table lists this clonotype with a few counts. This chain links TRBV5-1 with TRBJ1-4; weak D call: TRBD1 (5 bases). The CDR3 is 14 amino acids. Per the germline V gene, CDR1 is SGHRS and CDR2 is YFSETQ. V was trimmed by 0 bases and J by 8 bases, leaving 11 bases between them. CDR3 DNA sequence: TGCGCCAGCAGCTTGGACAGGTGGGGAGAAAAACTGTTTTTT. This encodes CASSLDRWGEKLFF. Variable domain in full (rest from reference TRBV5-1 and TRBJ1-4): KAGVTQTPRYLIKTRGQQVTLSCSPISGHRSVSWYQQTPGQGLQFLFEYFSETQRNKGNFPGRFSGRQFSNSRSEMNVSTLELGDSALYLCASSLDRWGEKLFFGSGTQLSVL.

This clonotype was seen a handful of times. The gene calls are TRBV12-3 or TRBV12-4 and TRBJ1-4; D possibly corresponds to TRBD1 (6 bases). This CDR3 is built from 14 residues. Trimming shortened V by 4 bases and J by 5 bases, and 11 bases separated the two germline ends. The CDR3 loop reads CASSSGHQNEKLFF. CDR3 nucleotide sequence: TGTGCCAGCAGTTCGGGACACCAGAATGAAAAACTGTTTTTT.

V and J are TRBV2 and TRBJ2-1; D is ambiguous. CDR1 and CDR2 (germline): SNHLY, FYNNEI. This CDR3 is 12 amino acids long. Trimming took off 3 bases at V and 7 bases at J, with 7 bases between the two ends. The CDR3 region has the DNA TGTGCCAGCAGTGAGACCCGGAATGAGCAGTTCTTC. Translating gives CASSETRNEQFF.